A selection of T cell receptor beta chains follows, all from one sample in a study of early T cells in non-severe SARS-CoV-2 infection. TCRdb reprocessed the 5' RACE reads with MiXCR, giving one entry per CDR3 protein. In the table there are some 60,000 distinct CDR3 sequences, over 9.5% of which are singletons. Sequenced here: whole blood, sampled at baseline. Every receptor here comes from an adult who was a healthcare worker with PCR-confirmed SARS-CoV-2 infection or an uninfected control (not recorded which). Each CDR3 is given with its conserved first and last residue. D genes are given only for firm matches. Some rows mark clone size as missing; the rest say once, few, many or name a class of expanded clone.

CASSLTGGLEQFF | TGTGCCAGCAGCCTGACTGGGGGGCTTGAGCAGTTCTTC | TRBV11-2 | 13 | NA | NA | TRBJ2-1
CASSFSPEVYEQYF | TGTGCCAGCAGTTTCTCTCCGGAAGTTTACGAGCAGTACTTC | TRBV27 | 14 | NA | NA | TRBJ2-7
CASSPRQEVSYGYTF | TGTGCCAGCTCACCCCGACAGGAAGTTTCCTATGGCTACACCTTC | TRBV18 | 15 | NA | few | TRBJ1-2
CASSDSSLAGAGGELFF | TGTGCCAGCAGTGACTCGAGTTTGGCAGGAGCTGGCGGGGAGCTGTTTTTT | TRBV6-4 | 17 | NA | NA | TRBJ2-2
CASSILRGKADTQYF | TGTGCCAGCAGCATCCTGCGCGGGAAGGCAGATACGCAGTATTTT | TRBV5-4 | 15 | NA | NA | TRBJ2-3
CASTLDREWHGYTF | TGCGCCAGCACCCTTGACAGGGAGTGGCATGGCTACACCTTC | TRBV5-1 | 14 | TRBD1 | many | TRBJ1-2
CASSLGEGGEAFF | TGTGCCAGCAGCTTAGGGGAGGGTGGTGAAGCTTTCTTT | TRBV7-6 | 13 | NA | many | TRBJ1-1
CAWSVIMNTEAFF | TGTGCCTGGAGTGTTATTATGAACACTGAAGCTTTCTTT | TRBV30 | 13 | NA | NA | TRBJ1-1
CSALPRFSLYNEQFF | TGCAGTGCTCTTCCCCGGTTCTCTCTCTACAATGAGCAGTTCTTC | TRBV20-1 | 15 | NA | NA | TRBJ2-1
CASSEDSSSYNEQFF | TGTGCCAGCAGCGAGGACTCGAGCTCCTACAATGAGCAGTTCTTC | TRBV9 | 15 | NA | NA | TRBJ2-1
CASSLGISGNTIYF | TGTGCCAGCAGCTTGGGGATCTCTGGAAACACCATATATTTT | TRBV5-6 | 14 | NA | few | TRBJ1-3